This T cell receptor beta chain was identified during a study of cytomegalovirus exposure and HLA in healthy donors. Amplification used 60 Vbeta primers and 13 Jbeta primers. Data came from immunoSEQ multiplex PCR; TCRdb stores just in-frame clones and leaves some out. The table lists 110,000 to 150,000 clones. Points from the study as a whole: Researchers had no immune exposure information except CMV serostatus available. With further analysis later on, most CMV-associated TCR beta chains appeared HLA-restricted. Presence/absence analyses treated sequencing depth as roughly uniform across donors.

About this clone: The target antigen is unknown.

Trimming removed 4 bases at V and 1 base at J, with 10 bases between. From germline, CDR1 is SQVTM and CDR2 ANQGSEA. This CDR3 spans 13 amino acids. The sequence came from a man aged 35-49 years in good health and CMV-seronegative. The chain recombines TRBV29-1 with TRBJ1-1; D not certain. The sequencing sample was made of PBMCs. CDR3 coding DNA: TGCAGCGTTGGGGAGAGCGGGAACACTGAAGCTTTCTTT. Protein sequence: CSVGESGNTEAFF.